This paragraph reports one T cell receptor (beta chain). Its antigen remains unidentified. Using immunoSEQ multiplex PCR, the repertoire was profiled, and TCRdb retains in-frame clones only, with some absent. The table includes some 120,000 clones, 90% to 95% detected once. Corrective cardiac operations yielded the resected thymus tissue. These data belong to a study of human thymus T cells. Findings and caveats of the study: Gene usage (both V and J) appeared biased in thymic and blood repertoires. Thymic TCR repertoires of unrelated people reportedly overlapped highly.

This CDR3 region has 13 residues. Germline V lookup: CDR1 MNHEY, CDR2 SVGAGI. Trimming took 2 bases from V and 13 from J, leaving 12 bases between them. V and J are TRBV6-5 and TRBJ1-6, with D maybe TRBD1 (6 bases). The material sequenced was thymus tissue. This TCR was recovered from a boy under three years old with a congenital heart defect but otherwise immunologically healthy. CDR3 sequence reads: CASSYGHRVPLHF. The DNA for the CDR3 is TGTGCCAGCAGTTACGGTCACAGGGTGCCCCTCCACTTT.